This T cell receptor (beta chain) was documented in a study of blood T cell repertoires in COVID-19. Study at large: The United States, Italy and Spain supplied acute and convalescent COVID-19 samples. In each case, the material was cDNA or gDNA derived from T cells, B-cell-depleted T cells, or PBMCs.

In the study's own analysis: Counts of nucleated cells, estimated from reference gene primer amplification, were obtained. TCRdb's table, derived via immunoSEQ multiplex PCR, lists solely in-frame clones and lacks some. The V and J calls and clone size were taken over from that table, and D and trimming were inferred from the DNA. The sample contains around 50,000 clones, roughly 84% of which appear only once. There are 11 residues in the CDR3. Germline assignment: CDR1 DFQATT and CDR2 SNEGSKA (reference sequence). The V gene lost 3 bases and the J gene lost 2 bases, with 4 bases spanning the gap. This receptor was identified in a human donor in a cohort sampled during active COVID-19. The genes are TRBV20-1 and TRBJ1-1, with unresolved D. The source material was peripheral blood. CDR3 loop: CSASLNTEAFF. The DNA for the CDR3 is TGCAGTGCTAGCCTTAACACTGAAGCTTTCTTT.